The 10 T cell receptor beta chains below were found in one sample sequenced in a study of cytomegalovirus exposure and HLA in healthy donors. Here immunoSEQ multiplex PCR was the method, and the copy in TCRdb shows in-frame clones only, minus some. This repertoire shows roughly 100,000 clones, roughly 86% found once; its top ten account for 4%. The sequenced sample was PBMCs. The receptors shown here come from a woman between 18 and 30 years old in good health and CMV-seropositive.

The chain's CDR3 is CASSPPLALATNEKLFF. DNA of the CDR3: TGTGCCAGCTCACCACCGTTAGCCCTTGCAACTAATGAAAAACTGTTTTTT. The chain employs TRBV18 and TRBJ1-4; no reliable D call. CDR1 is KGHSH and CDR2 is LQKENI in the germline V gene. The CDR3 loop spans 17 amino acids. The germline V and J ends were trimmed by 0 bases and 0 bases, with 11 bases remaining between them.

This chain connects TRBV7-9 to TRBJ1-1; 7 positions match TRBD1. This CDR3 region has 15 residues. V shed 5 bases and J 4 bases; nucleotides not matched to a gene: 10. CDR1 is SEHNR and CDR2 is FQNEAQ in the germline V gene (reference sequence). The CDR3 sequence is CASSPFTGESTEAFF. Written as DNA, the CDR3 is TGTGCCAGCAGCCCCTTCACAGGGGAAAGCACTGAAGCTTTCTTT.

V is TRBV6-6 and J is TRBJ2-5, with D maybe TRBD2 (5 bases). From germline, CDR1 is MNHNY and CDR2 SVGAGI (reference sequence). The CDR3 totals 13 residues. The V end lost 5 bases, the J end lost 2 bases, and 9 bases lay between the germline ends. This CDR3 is CASSRTSQETQYF. The CDR3 region has the DNA TGTGCCAGCAGTCGAACTAGTCAAGAGACCCAGTACTTC.

V and J are TRBV5-6 and TRBJ2-1, with D tentatively TRBD2 (6 bases). Germline CDR1 is SGHDT and CDR2 is YYEEEE. V was shortened by 4 bases and J by 13 bases, with 12 bases between the two germline ends. This CDR3 has 11 residues. The CDR3 is CASSTRGIQFF. CDR3 coding DNA: TGTGCCAGCAGCACGCGCGGGATCCAGTTCTTC.

This clone showed up just once. The same CDR3 also results from other DNA sequences found in this sample. In DNA form, the CDR3 reads TGCGCCAGCAGCTCGGGACTAGCGGGAGGTAATGAGCAGTTCTTC. Amino acid sequence: CASSSGLAGGNEQFF. This chain uses TRBV5-1 with TRBJ2-1; 15 nucleotides align to TRBD2. This CDR3 is built from 15 residues. V shed 3 bases, J shed 7 bases, and the junction held 2 bases outside the gene matches. Germline CDR1 and CDR2: SGHRS and YFSETQ.

The V gene is TRBV27, the J gene TRBJ2-5, with 8 bases aligning to TRBD1. The germline V gene encodes CDR1 MNHEY and CDR2 SMNVEV (reference sequence). V lost 4 bases to trimming and J lost 5 bases; unmatched junction nucleotides: 6. The CDR3 totals 14 residues. The chain's CDR3 is CASSSGGIRETQYF. DNA of the CDR3: TGTGCCAGCAGTTCAGGGGGCATCAGGGAGACCCAGTACTTC.

V and J are TRBV15 and TRBJ2-2, with 11 bases matching TRBD1. Germline CDR1 and CDR2: LNHNV and YYDKDF (reference sequence). The CDR3 spans 14 residues. Trimming took 6 bases from V and 7 from J; bases not matched to a gene: 4. DNA for the CDR3: TGTGCCACCAGGGACAGGGGGCGCGGCGGGGAGCTGTTTTTT. It yields the protein CATRDRGRGGELFF.

The chain is built from TRBV18 and TRBJ1-4; D possibly corresponds to TRBD1 (6 bases). Germline CDR1 and CDR2: KGHSH and LQKENI. The CDR3 has 14 amino acids. V shed 5 bases and J shed 7 bases, with 14 bases lying between them. The CDR3 region has the DNA TGTGCCAGCTCAACAACAGGGCTCGGTGAAAAACTGTTTTTT. Amino acids: CASSTTGLGEKLFF.

This chain links TRBV5-1 with TRBJ2-2, with D possibly TRBD2 on 6 matching bases. This CDR3 spans 15 amino acids. V lost 0 bases to trimming and J lost 5 bases, with 11 bases between them. Germline assignment: CDR1 SGHRS and CDR2 YFSETQ. The CDR3 region has the DNA TGCGCCAGCAGCTTGGCCGGGGGAGTTACCGGGGAGCTGTTTTTT. Protein sequence: CASSLAGGVTGELFF.

This chain uses TRBV7-8 with TRBJ2-1; 7 nucleotides agree with TRBD2. J was trimmed by 2 bases and V by 1 base; bases with no gene match: 8. This CDR3 is 17 amino acids long. Germline lookup yields CDR1 SGHVS and CDR2 FQNEAQ. DNA for the CDR3: TGTGCCAGCAGCTTAGTTAGGAACCGGGGGGCCTACAATGAGCAGTTCTTC. Encoded protein: CASSLVRNRGAYNEQFF. Together with reference TRBV7-8 and TRBJ2-1, the CDR3 gives the full variable domain: GAGVSQSPRYKVAKRGQDVALRCDPISGHVSLFWYQQALGQGPEFLTYFQNEAQLDKSGLPSDRFFAERPEGSVSTLKIQRTQQEDSAVYLCASSLVRNRGAYNEQFFGPGTRLTVL.